This T cell receptor beta chain came from a study of CD8+CD57+ T cells in acquired aplastic anemia. About the research overall: Mean DNA quantity obtained from sorted CD4+ and CD8+ cells was about 3.2 ug. Study findings and constraints: It was found that almost 30 CD8+ CDR3 sequences were shared between patients and controls. Significant differences in CD8+ Simpson's diversity were not observed between patients and controls.

Patients selected for sequencing had displayed CD8+CD57+ cell expansion by flow cytometry. Patients had not yet gotten any therapy when their blood was taken for sampling. Germline V gives CDR1 SGHRS, CDR2 YFSETQ. The CDR3 spans 13 residues. The V end was cut by 2 bases, the J end by 3 bases, with 6 bases between. This clonotype was seen many times. The antigen is not known. Genomic DNA, the template, was used for profiling of the TCR beta VDJ and CDR3. MiXCR was run by TCRdb on the reads, yielding one entry per CDR3 protein. The table has a few hundred thousand distinct CDR3 sequences, 40% to 60% seen once.

The receptor was isolated from a human donor with aplastic anemia. The chain uses TRBV5-1 and TRBJ1-5; D unclear. The sequenced sample consisted of sorted CD4+, CD8+, or CD8+CD57+ T cells (not recorded which) from PBMCs. In nucleotides, the CDR3 is TGCGCCAGCAGCTTCAGTGCCAATCAGCCCCAGCATTTT. It translates to CASSFSANQPQHF.